This TCR beta chain was identified during a study of T cell clonality in common variable immunodeficiency. In its sample, this clone was seen many times. The sequence runs out 3 residues before the end of the CDR3; the remainder is reconstructed from the germline J gene. CDR3 size: 15 residues. CDR1 and CDR2 from the germline V gene are SGHTA and FQGTGA. The V gene end was trimmed by 5 bases and the J gene end by 9 bases; junction bases not matched to a gene: 11. The method was immunoSEQ multiplex PCR; TCRdb's version includes in-frame clones alone and lacks a portion of them. Altogether about 64,000 clones were found in the sample, and no singletons occur.

Input material: peripheral blood mononuclear cells. The J gene is TRBJ2-1, the V gene TRBV7-3, with TRBD2 matching over 9 bases. This clonotype was sampled from a person between 18 and 75 years old in good health. This CDR3 is CASSPGTSNPTEQFF. The sequenced CDR3 bases are TGTGCCAGCAGCCCGGGGACTAGCAACCCAACTGAG.